This TCR beta chain was sequenced during a study of blood T cells in healthy people across ages. Per germline, CDR1 LGHNT and CDR2 FRNRAP. The CDR3 totals 14 residues. The V and J ends lost 6 bases and 6 bases, in that order; junction bases with no gene match: 8. Each donor supplied roughly 9.2 milliliters of peripheral blood. Sample-barcoded 5' priming and a J-beta primer mix drove a second PCR of about 6 to 11 cycles. TCRdb called the 5' RACE reads again in MiXCR, with one record for every CDR3 protein. The repertoire has about 1.4 million distinct CDR3 sequences, approximately 59% of them found once; the top ten carry under 8.5%.

Material for sequencing was blood. The sequence was collected from a man between 18 and 35 years old in good health. The V call is TRBV12-5, the J call TRBJ1-5; 7 bases map to TRBD1. The CDR3, as DNA: TGTGCTAGTGGCTCGACAGGGTCGAGTCAGCCCCAGCATTTT. Its translation: CASGSTGSSQPQHF.